The clone carrying this TCR beta chain was found many times. The antigen is undetermined. This sample was included in a study of T cell repertoires in cytomegalovirus infection. For the study at large: Matching HLA type and CMV infection were both indicated by public TCR beta signatures.

The study, taken as a whole, reports: HLA-C-restricted CMV clonotypes gave the most frequent clonotype in two of eight donors. Cumulative frequency (of public TCR beta family members) identified carriers of CMV plus the relevant HLA.

TCRdb processed the reads anew with MiXCR; each CDR3 protein has one entry. The sample yields 600,000 to 700,000 distinct CDR3 sequences, approximately 33% seen once. This CDR3 comprises 13 residues. V was trimmed by 5 bases and J by 5 bases, leaving 12 bases between them. The germline V gene encodes CDR1 SGHVS and CDR2 FQNEAQ. Specimen: cultured PBMCs, collected from culture after CMV antigen stimulation. The TCR originated in a human donor in good health (CMV status not recorded). Some clones in this sample may be carry-over from other donors' samples. The genes are TRBV7-8 and TRBJ2-5; TRBD1 or TRBD2 may be the D gene (5 bases each). DNA of the CDR3: TGTGCCAGCAGCCTCGCAGGGACGGAGACCCAGTACTTC. Amino acids: CASSLAGTETQYF.